The 5 T cell receptor beta chains below come from one sample, sequenced in a study of CD8 T cells in ankylosing spondylitis. One entry per CDR3 protein, called by TCRdb with MiXCR from the 5' RACE reads. Counted here are hundreds of thousands of distinct CDR3 sequences, roughly 26% occurring once; the ten biggest clones make up 6.6%. The sample comprised blood, either unsorted or a sorted T cell fraction (not recorded which). These receptors all stem from a male donor with ankylosing spondylitis or in good health (not recorded which).

The chain links TRBV6-1 to TRBJ1-6; 9 nucleotides line up with TRBD1. The CDR3 is made up of 14 amino acids. The germline CDR1 and CDR2 sequences are MNHNS and SASEGT. The V segment lost 6 bases and the J segment 10 bases; nucleotides outside the gene matches: 7. CDR3 region: CASSRDRGNSPLHF. The CDR3 DNA reads TGTGCCAGCAGCCGCGACAGGGGGAACTCACCCCTCCACTTT.

The rearrangement joins TRBV20-1 to TRBJ2-7; D not certain. The CDR3 spans 16 residues. Per germline, CDR1 DFQATT and CDR2 SNEGSKA (reference sequence). Trimming left V 0 bases short and J 4 bases short, with 19 bases between. This CDR3 is CSARDNNWKAVYEQYF. CDR3 sequence (DNA): TGCAGTGCTAGAGATAATAATTGGAAGGCGGTTTACGAGCAGTACTTC.

This clonotype was observed many times. V usage is TRBV5-1 and J usage is TRBJ2-5; 16 bases fit TRBD2. The CDR3 covers 17 residues. The J segment lost 5 bases and the V segment lost 4 bases, leaving 8 bases of the junction unmatched. The germline V gene encodes CDR1 SGHRS and CDR2 YFSETQ. This chain's CDR3 is CASSPGLAGGRGETQYF. The CDR3 DNA sequence: TGCGCCAGCAGCCCGGGACTAGCGGGAGGGAGAGGCGAGACCCAGTACTTC.

In this sample, this clonotype turned up once. V gene TRBV5-1 combines with J gene TRBJ2-1; D unclear. Germline CDR1 is SGHRS and CDR2 is YFSETQ. The germline V and J ends were trimmed by 0 bases and 8 bases, with 12 bases remaining between them. This CDR3 has 14 amino acids. The CDR3 here is CASSLAGSLDEQFF. The CDR3 bases are TGCGCCAGCAGCTTGGCCGGTAGTTTGGATGAGCAGTTCTTC.

There are a few counts of this clonotype. This chain connects TRBV29-1 to TRBJ2-7; 7 bases agree with TRBD1. The V segment lost 6 bases and the J segment 2 bases; nucleotides outside the gene matches: 7. CDR1 SQVTM and CDR2 ANQGSEA come from the germline V gene. The CDR3 sequence is 13 residues long. CDR3 region: CSVQTDRAYEQYF. As DNA, the CDR3 is TGCAGCGTGCAAACCGACAGGGCCTACGAGCAGTACTTC.